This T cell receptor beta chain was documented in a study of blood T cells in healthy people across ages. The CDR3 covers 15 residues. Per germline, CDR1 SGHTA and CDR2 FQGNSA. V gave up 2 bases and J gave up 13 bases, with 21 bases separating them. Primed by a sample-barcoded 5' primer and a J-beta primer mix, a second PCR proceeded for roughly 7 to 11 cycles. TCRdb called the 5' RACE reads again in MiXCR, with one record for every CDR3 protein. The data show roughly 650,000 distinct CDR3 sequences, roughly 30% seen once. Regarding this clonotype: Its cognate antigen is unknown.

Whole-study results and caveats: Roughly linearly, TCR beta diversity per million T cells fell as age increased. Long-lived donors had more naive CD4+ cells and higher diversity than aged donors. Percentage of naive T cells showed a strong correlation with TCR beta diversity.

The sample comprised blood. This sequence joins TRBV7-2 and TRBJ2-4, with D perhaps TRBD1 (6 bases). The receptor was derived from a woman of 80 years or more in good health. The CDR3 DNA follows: TGTGCCAGCAGCTTAAGCAGGGGACCCTACAATGAGCAGTACTTC. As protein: CASSLSRGPYNEQYF.